Following are 6 T cell receptor beta chains from one sample sequenced in a study of blood T cell repertoires in COVID-19. Generated by immunoSEQ multiplex PCR, the TCRdb table keeps only in-frame clones and is missing some. The sample yields approximately 120,000 clones, roughly 84% seen once. Sequencing used peripheral blood. Source of these receptors: a woman older than 75 with acute or convalescent COVID-19.

The chain combines TRBV14 with TRBJ1-1; TRBD1 agrees at 8 bases. Germline V CDR1 and CDR2: SGHDN, FVKESK. With 3 bases clipped from V and 6 bases from J, the junction kept 9 bases outside the gene matches. The CDR3 totals 15 residues. This chain's CDR3 is CASSQRDRGVAEAFF. Here the CDR3 DNA reads TGTGCCAGCAGCCAGAGAGACAGGGGTGTGGCTGAAGCTTTCTTT. The whole variable domain, remainder taken from reference TRBV14 and TRBJ1-1, is EAGVTQFPSHSVIEKGQTVTLRCDPISGHDNLYWYRRVMGKEIKFLLHFVKESKQDESGMPNNRFLAERTGGTYSTLKVQPAELEDSGVYFCASSQRDRGVAEAFFGQGTRLTVV.

J is TRBJ1-5 and V is TRBV7-6; D may be TRBD1 (5 bases). The germline CDR1 and CDR2 sequences are SGHVS and FNYEAQ. Trimming shortened V by 5 bases and J by 3 bases, and 14 bases separated the two germline ends. This CDR3 contains 15 residues. CDR3 region: CASSLQPGFNQPQHF. CDR3 sequence (DNA): TGTGCCAGCAGCCTACAGCCAGGGTTCAATCAGCCCCAGCATTTT.

This chain joins TRBV4-2 and TRBJ2-1; 7 bases agree with TRBD2. V trimming: 0 bases; J trimming: 1 base; junction bases outside the gene matches: 6. CDR1 and CDR2 from the germline V gene are LGHNA and YNFKEQ. The CDR3 totals 17 residues. CDR3 nucleotides: TGTGCCAGCAGCCAAGATCATCGGGGGGTTTCCTACAATGAGCAGTTCTTC. Its translation is CASSQDHRGVSYNEQFF.

The genes are TRBV5-1 and TRBJ2-5, with 13 bases fitting TRBD2. The CDR3 runs to 15 residues. Trimming took 4 bases from V and 2 from J; bases not matched to a gene: 2. Germline assignment: CDR1 SGHRS and CDR2 YFSETQ. The CDR3: CASSMGLAGQETQYF. The CDR3 DNA is TGCGCCAGCAGCATGGGACTAGCGGGACAAGAGACCCAGTACTTC.

CDR3 protein: CASSLGQGLSGNTIYF. Here the CDR3 DNA reads TGTGCCAGCAGTTTAGGACAGGGGCTCTCTGGAAACACCATATATTTT. The chain links TRBV28 to TRBJ1-3, with 9 nucleotides matching TRBD1. CDR3 length: 16 residues. Trimming at V came to 2 bases and at J to 0 bases, leaving 2 bases not matched to a gene. The germline V gene encodes CDR1 MDHEN and CDR2 SYDVKM.

The genes are TRBV2 and TRBJ2-3, with 9 bases identical to TRBD2. Trimming took 4 bases from V and 4 from J; bases not matched to a gene: 9. The germline V gene has CDR1 SNHLY and CDR2 FYNNEI. The CDR3 is made up of 16 amino acids. The CDR3 region has the DNA TGTGCCAGCAGTGTCGGCGGGAGGGGGGGTGCAGATACGCAGTATTTT. This gives the protein CASSVGGRGGADTQYF.